Sequencing of this T cell receptor (beta chain) was carried out in a study of shared clonotypes between healthy human individuals. Study-wide results and limits: Estimated clonotype richness was generally higher in naive than memory subsets.

A note on this clone: Its antigen is not identified.

The ends lost 2 bases at V and 5 bases at J; junction bases unmatched: 13. CDR3 length: 19 residues. CDR1 is WSHSY and CDR2 is SAAADI in the germline V gene. Each cell subset's genomic DNA was divided evenly among several immunoSEQ plates. The table came from immunoSEQ multiplex PCR; TCRdb's copy has only in-frame clones and leaves some out. The sample holds approximately 1,500,000 clones, roughly 97% seen once. The gene calls are TRBV10-2 and TRBJ2-4; 12 bases agree with TRBD2. Sample: naive CD4+ T cells sorted from blood. Specified subset: CD45RA+ positively selected. This receptor was taken from a young man in good health. For the CDR3, the DNA is TGCGCCAGCAGTGAGGCGATCCCTCGACTAGCGGGAGACCAAAACATTCAGTACTTC. The encoded protein is CASSEAIPRLAGDQNIQYF.